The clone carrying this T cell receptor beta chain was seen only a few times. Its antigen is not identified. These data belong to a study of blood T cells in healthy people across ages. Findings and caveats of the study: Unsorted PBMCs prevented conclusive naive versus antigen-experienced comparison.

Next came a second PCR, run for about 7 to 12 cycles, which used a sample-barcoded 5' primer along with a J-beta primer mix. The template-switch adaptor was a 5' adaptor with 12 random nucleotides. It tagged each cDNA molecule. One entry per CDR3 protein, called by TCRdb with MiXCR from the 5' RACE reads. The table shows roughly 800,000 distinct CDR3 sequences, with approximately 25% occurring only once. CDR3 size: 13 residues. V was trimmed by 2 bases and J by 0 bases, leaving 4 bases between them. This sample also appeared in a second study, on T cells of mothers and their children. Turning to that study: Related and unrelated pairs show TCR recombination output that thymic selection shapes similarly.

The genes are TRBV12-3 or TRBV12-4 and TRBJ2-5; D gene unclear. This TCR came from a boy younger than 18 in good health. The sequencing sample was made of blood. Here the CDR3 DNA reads TGTGCCAGCAGTTTACCGGACCAAGAGACCCAGTACTTC. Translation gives CASSLPDQETQYF.